The 26 T cell receptor beta chains reported below all come from one sample, sequenced in a study of blood T cell repertoires in COVID-19. Libraries were prepared by immunoSEQ multiplex PCR; TCRdb keeps only in-frame clonotypes and omits some of them. Found here are roughly 130,000 clones, 60% to 85% of them singletons; the top ten hold 16%. The sample was peripheral blood. The receptors originated from a man aged 45-65 years with acute or convalescent COVID-19.

This clone appeared a few times. The chain is built from TRBV19 and TRBJ1-5; perhaps TRBD1 as D (5 bases). The CDR3 is 16 amino acids. Germline CDR1 is LNHDA and CDR2 is SQIVND (reference sequence). V dropped 3 bases and J dropped 0 bases, with 12 bases sitting between them. CDR3 in amino acids: CASSMGRGRSNQPQHF. CDR3 coding DNA: TGTGCCAGTAGTATGGGGCGCGGTCGTAGCAATCAGCCCCAGCATTTT. Combining the CDR3 with reference TRBV19 and TRBJ1-5 gives the whole variable domain DGGITQSPKYLFRKEGQNVTLSCEQNLNHDAMYWYRQDPGQGLRLIYYSQIVNDFQKGDIAEGYSVSREKKESFPLTVTSAQKNPTAFYLCASSMGRGRSNQPQHFGDGTRLSIL.

The rearrangement links TRBV11-2 to TRBJ2-4; D gene unclear. V was pared by 1 base and J by 8 bases, with 12 bases between. The length of the CDR3 is 14 residues. The V gene's germline CDR1 is SGHAT and CDR2 FQNNGV. Here the CDR3 DNA reads TGTGCCAGCAGCTTAGTTGGTGAGGTAGACATTCAGTACTTC. It is translated as CASSLVGEVDIQYF.

The chain uses TRBV19 and TRBJ1-1, with TRBD1 as a possible D gene (5 bases). V lost 3 bases and J lost 4, with 15 bases in between. The CDR3 contains 15 residues. The V gene's germline CDR1 is LNHDA and CDR2 SQIVND (reference sequence). The CDR3 DNA sequence: TGTGCCAGTAGTATTCTGTATCCAGGGCCCACTGAAGCTTTCTTT. Translating gives CASSILYPGPTEAFF.

The CDR3 protein is CASSLGTGTAGGYTF. Here the CDR3 DNA reads TGCGCCAGCAGTTTAGGTACAGGGACCGCTGGAGGCTACACCTTC. The gene calls are TRBV5-1 and TRBJ1-2; D is possibly TRBD1 (6 bases). The CDR3 is made up of 15 amino acids. Looked up from germline, CDR1 is SGHRS and CDR2 is YFSETQ. V was shortened by 5 bases and J by 8 bases, with 22 bases between the two germline ends.

The chain has TRBV6-5 and TRBJ1-2; tentative D call: TRBD1 (5 bases). The germline CDR1 and CDR2 sequences are MNHEY and SVGAGI. The CDR3 sequence is 14 residues long. Trimming pared 7 bases from V and 6 bases from J, leaving 18 bases between. In nucleotides, the CDR3 is TGTGCCAGCACCTCGCTGGGAGGGGCACATGGCTACACCTTC. It specifies CASTSLGGAHGYTF.

This chain uses TRBV5-6 with TRBJ1-2, with 7 bases that match TRBD1. This CDR3 spans 14 amino acids. Germline V gene lookup returns CDR1 SGHDT and CDR2 YYEEEE. With V trimmed by 0 bases and J by 7 bases, 6 bases remained unmatched. CDR3 sequence: CASSLAGQGGGYTF. The CDR3 DNA reads TGTGCCAGCAGCTTGGCTGGGCAGGGGGGTGGCTACACCTTC.

The chain is built from TRBV9 and TRBJ1-3; 7 bases line up with TRBD1. The ends lost 3 bases at V and 3 bases at J; junction bases unmatched: 6. This CDR3 spans 15 amino acids. Germline V gives CDR1 SGDLS, CDR2 YYNGEE. The CDR3 DNA reads as TGTGCCAGCAGCGGAAGACAGGGTAATGGAAACACCATATATTTT. Protein product: CASSGRQGNGNTIYF.

This sequence joins TRBV2 and TRBJ2-3; TRBD2 might be the D (5 bases). The CDR3 is made up of 16 amino acids. V dropped 1 base and J dropped 2 bases, with 13 bases sitting between them. CDR1 and CDR2 from the germline V gene are SNHLY and FYNNEI. CDR3 sequence reads: CASSEVTDFLTDTQYF. CDR3 nucleotide sequence: TGTGCCAGCAGTGAAGTAACGGACTTCCTCACAGATACGCAGTATTTT. Variable domain in full (rest from reference TRBV2 and TRBJ2-3): EPEVTQTPSHQVTQMGQEVILRCVPISNHLYFYWYRQILGQKVEFLVSFYNNEISEKSEIFDDQFSVERPDGSNFTLKIRSTKLEDSAMYFCASSEVTDFLTDTQYFGPGTRLTVL.

The chain recombines TRBV10-3 with TRBJ1-5; 8 bases map to TRBD1. Per the germline V gene, CDR1 is ENHRY and CDR2 is SYGVKD. The CDR3 has 13 amino acids. Trimming took 8 bases from V and 7 from J; bases not matched to a gene: 7. As DNA, the CDR3 is TGTGCCATCTCATCAGGGGGCTACCAGCCCCAGCATTTT. This sequence encodes CAISSGGYQPQHF.

This chain connects TRBV10-3 to TRBJ2-1; the match to TRBD2 covers 7 bases. The CDR3 sequence is 13 residues long. The V gene end was trimmed by 2 bases and the J gene end by 14 bases; junction bases not matched to a gene: 9. Germline values: CDR1 ENHRY, CDR2 SYGVKD. The CDR3, as DNA: TGTGCCATCAGTGAGCCAGGGCCGGGGGGTAAGTTCTTC. This sequence encodes CAISEPGPGGKFF.

The V gene is TRBV24-1, the J gene TRBJ1-2; D remains ambiguous. The germline V gene encodes CDR1 KGHDR and CDR2 SFDVKD. Trimming took 7 bases from V and 8 from J, leaving 13 bases between them. The CDR3 spans 12 residues. CDR3 bases: TGTGCCACCAGCCGGACGGGAAGAGGCTACACCTTC. Its translation is CATSRTGRGYTF.

With regard to this clone: At one end, the junction sequence differs from germline, possibly due to a read error. The chain joins TRBV11-2 to TRBJ2-2; D gene unclear. Per germline, CDR1 SGHAT and CDR2 FQNNGV. The CDR3 length is 13 residues. CDR3 loop: CASSLENIGELFF. The CDR3, as DNA: TGTGCCAGCAGCTTAGAGAACATCGGGGAGCTGTTTTTT.

This chain links TRBV2 with TRBJ2-2, with D uncertain. The CDR3 extends over 15 amino acids. V shed 7 bases and J shed 0 bases, with 12 bases lying between them. Looked up from germline, CDR1 is SNHLY and CDR2 is FYNNEI. CDR3 protein: CASKGVISNTGELFF. CDR3 nucleotides: TGTGCCAGCAAAGGAGTCATCTCGAACACCGGGGAGCTGTTTTTT.

This chain uses TRBV7-8 with TRBJ1-5; TRBD1 is a possible D gene (6 bases). Looked up from germline, CDR1 is SGHVS and CDR2 is FQNEAQ. This CDR3 is 14 amino acids long. Trimming removed 1 base from V and 6 bases from J, with 10 bases in between. CDR3 DNA: TGTGCCAGCAGCTTAGGGACAGACGGTCAGCCCCAGCATTTT. It specifies CASSLGTDGQPQHF.

The chain is built from TRBV19 and TRBJ1-2; 8 bases match TRBD1. The ends lost 3 bases at V and 6 bases at J; junction bases unmatched: 3. This CDR3 is built from 13 residues. Germline CDR1 is LNHDA and CDR2 is SQIVND (reference sequence). The CDR3 DNA reads as TGTGCCAGTAGTATCTCCAGGGGGCATGGCTACACCTTC. Translating gives CASSISRGHGYTF.

The V gene is TRBV1, the J gene TRBJ2-2; the tabulated D call, TRBD2, remains unverified against the DNA. TRBV1 constitutes a pseudogene. The CDR3 covers 15 residues. The CDR3 sequence: CTSSQLAGVTGELFF. DNA of the CDR3: TGCACCAGCAGCCAACTAGCGGGGGTGACCGGGGAGCTGTTTTTT.

A remark on this clone: Other nucleotide sequences from this sample produce the same CDR3. This rearrangement joins TRBV2 to TRBJ1-5, with D tentatively TRBD1 (6 bases). The germline V gene has CDR1 SNHLY and CDR2 FYNNEI. Trimming removed 2 bases from V and 0 bases from J, with 8 bases in between. This CDR3 is 15 amino acids long. As DNA, the CDR3 is TGTGCCAGCAGTGAAAGGGGGGGTAGCAATCAGCCCCAGCATTTT. Amino acids: CASSERGGSNQPQHF.

This sequence joins TRBV9 and TRBJ1-1; D is uncertain. Looked up from germline, CDR1 is SGDLS and CDR2 is YYNGEE. V lost 9 bases and J lost 3, with 15 bases in between. The CDR3 covers 13 residues. The CDR3 DNA is TGTGCCACCGGTACGGGTCGGGACACTGAAGCTTTCTTT. As protein: CATGTGRDTEAFF.

This rearrangement joins TRBV3-1 (or the pseudogene TRBV3-2) to TRBJ1-6; D gene ambiguous. Per germline, CDR1 LGHDT and CDR2 YNNKEL (reference sequence). Trimming pared 6 bases from V and 2 bases from J, leaving 2 bases between. There are 12 residues in the CDR3. The CDR3 is CASSTYNSPLHF. CDR3 sequence (DNA): TGTGCCAGCAGTACCTATAATTCACCCCTCCACTTT.

This chain links TRBV6-5 with TRBJ2-7; D is possibly TRBD2 (5 bases). This CDR3 is built from 14 residues. V dropped 2 bases and J dropped 0 bases, with 8 bases sitting between them. Germline lookup yields CDR1 MNHEY and CDR2 SVGAGI. The CDR3 region has the DNA TGTGCCAGCAGTTACAGCGCGGGCTCCTACGAGCAGTACGTC. Its translation: CASSYSAGSYEQYV.

The rearrangement links TRBV5-1 to TRBJ2-3; 15 positions agree with TRBD2. CDR3 length: 15 residues. In germline, CDR1 is SGHRS, CDR2 YFSETQ. Losses at the gene ends were 4 bases for V and 6 bases for J; bases not matched to a gene: 3. The chain's CDR3 is CASSGGTSGGDTQYF. DNA of the CDR3: TGCGCCAGCAGCGGAGGGACTAGCGGGGGGGATACGCAGTATTTT.

The chain employs TRBV7-2 and TRBJ2-2; D possibly corresponds to TRBD2 (5 bases). V gave up 2 bases and J gave up 5 bases, with 15 bases separating them. CDR1 is SGHTA and CDR2 is FQGNSA in the germline V gene. CDR3 size: 16 residues. CDR3 protein: CASSLTPGSVTGELFF. DNA of the CDR3: TGTGCCAGCAGCTTAACACCGGGGTCGGTTACCGGGGAGCTGTTTTTT.

The chain's CDR3 is CASSFTGQGSEAFF. The DNA for the CDR3 is TGTGCCAGCAGCTTTACCGGACAGGGGTCTGAAGCTTTCTTT. The rearrangement uses TRBV7-2 and TRBJ1-1; the match to TRBD1 covers 9 bases. Looked up from germline, CDR1 is SGHTA and CDR2 is FQGNSA. The CDR3 spans 14 residues. Trimming removed 3 bases from V and 6 bases from J; junction bases left unmatched: 5.

The chain couples TRBV19 to TRBJ1-2, with TRBD1 matching 11 bases. The length of the CDR3 is 16 residues. Germline CDR1 reads LNHDA; CDR2 reads SQIVND (reference sequence). Trimming removed 4 bases from V and 2 bases from J; junction bases left unmatched: 6. CDR3 nucleotides: TGTGCCAGTAGTAAACGGACAGGGGGCGCGAACTATGGCTACACCTTC. Protein: CASSKRTGGANYGYTF.

The rearrangement uses TRBV18 and TRBJ2-7; the D gene is possibly TRBD2 (5 bases). CDR3 length: 13 residues. The germline V gene encodes CDR1 KGHSH and CDR2 LQKENI. V was pared by 6 bases and J by 7 bases, with 16 bases between. CDR3 region: CASSPRRGGEQYV. The CDR3 region has the DNA TGTGCCAGCTCCCCAAGACGGGGTGGAGAGCAGTACGTC.

The table lists this clone with a few counts. This rearrangement joins TRBV5-1 to TRBJ2-7; a weak D match, TRBD1 (6 bases). Germline loops: CDR1 SGHRS, CDR2 YFSETQ. V lost 0 bases and J 3 bases, leaving 16 bases between the germline ends. The CDR3 sequence is 16 residues long. CDR3 loop: CASSLAGWTDGYEQYF. The CDR3 bases are TGCGCCAGCAGCTTGGCCGGGTGGACAGATGGCTACGAGCAGTACTTC.